The sequence of this T cell receptor beta chain was determined in a study of T cells in Graves' hyperthyroidism and ophthalmopathy. TCR beta CDR3 sequences were amplified from RNA transcripts. HTBI primers were the set used in a first-round RT-PCR of the TCR CDR3. TCRdb redid the calling of the multiplex PCR reads with MiXCR, one entry per CDR3 protein. The sample carries about 620,000 distinct CDR3 sequences, roughly 17% recorded once. With regard to this clonotype: Its matching antigen is unknown.

Findings and limits, study-wide: Also found in blood were most expanded thyroid clonotypes above 0.001.

The junction had 10 bases not matched to a gene; V was cut back by 3 bases and J by 12 bases. Germline lookup yields CDR1 PRHDT and CDR2 FYEKMQ (reference sequence). CDR3 length equals 16 residues. The chain recombines TRBV13 with TRBJ2-1; TRBD2 matches 14 bases. The origin of this receptor is a woman aged 25 to 39 with Graves' hyperthyroidism. Sequencing was carried out using blood. CDR3 in amino acids: CASSFGTSGSFDVQFF. The CDR3 DNA reads as TGTGCCAGCAGCTTCGGGACTAGCGGGAGTTTTGATGTGCAGTTCTTC. The whole variable domain, remainder taken from reference TRBV13 and TRBJ2-1, is AAGVIQSPRHLIKEKRETATLKCYPIPRHDTVYWYQQGPGQDPQFLISFYEKMQSDKGSIPDRFSAQQFSDYHSELNMSSLELGDSALYFCASSFGTSGSFDVQFFGPGTRLTVL.